The following is a TCR beta chain sequence with its context. Its target is unknown. The data were taken from a study of shared clonotypes between healthy human individuals. Study observations and caveats: Specimens sampled were limited to blood, with tissue repertoires likely differing. It was the non-shared clonotypes that had lower generation probabilities than clonotypes shared by all four donors.

CD8 cells regarded as naive lacked CD45RO, were positively chosen for CCR7, and omitted terminally differentiated effector memory CD45RA+ cells. Authors' analysis steps: Filtering differed because ImmunoSEQ produced junction-only sequences that carried no quality scores. Repertoires were generated with immunoSEQ multiplex PCR, while TCRdb's copy carries only in-frame clones and drops some. That table is the source of V, J and clone size, and D and trimming were worked out from the DNA. The table has just over 2,000,000 clones, roughly 95% seen once. The CDR3 runs to 15 residues. Trimming cost V 2 bases and J 4 bases; bases outside gene matches: 5. Germline CDR1 reads SGDLS; CDR2 reads YYNGEE.

The J gene is TRBJ1-2, the V gene TRBV9; 10 bases match TRBD1. Sequences were obtained from naive CD8+ T cells sorted from blood. This sequence originates from a man younger than 30 in good health. CDR3: CASSVRQGAAYGYTF. The CDR3 nucleotides are TGTGCCAGCAGCGTTAGACAGGGGGCGGCCTATGGCTACACCTTC.